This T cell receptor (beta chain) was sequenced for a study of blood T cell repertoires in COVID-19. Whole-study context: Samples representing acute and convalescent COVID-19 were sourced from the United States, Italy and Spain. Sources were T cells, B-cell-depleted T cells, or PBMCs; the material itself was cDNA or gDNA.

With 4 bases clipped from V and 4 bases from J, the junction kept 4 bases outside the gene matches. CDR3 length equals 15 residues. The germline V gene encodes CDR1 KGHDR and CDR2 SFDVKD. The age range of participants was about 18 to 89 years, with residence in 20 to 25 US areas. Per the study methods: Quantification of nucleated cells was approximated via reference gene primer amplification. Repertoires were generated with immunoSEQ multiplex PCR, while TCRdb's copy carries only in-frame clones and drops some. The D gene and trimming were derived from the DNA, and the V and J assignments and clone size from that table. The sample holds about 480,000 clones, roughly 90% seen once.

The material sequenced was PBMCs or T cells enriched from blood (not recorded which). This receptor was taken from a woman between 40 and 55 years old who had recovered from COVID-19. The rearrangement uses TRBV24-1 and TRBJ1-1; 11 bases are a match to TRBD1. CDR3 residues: CATSDAGTGGTEAFF. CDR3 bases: TGTGCCACCAGTGACGCCGGGACAGGGGGCACTGAAGCTTTCTTT.